This T cell receptor beta chain was recorded in a study of blood T cell repertoires in COVID-19. Overall study context: Sites in the United States, Italy and Spain provided acute and convalescent COVID-19 samples. T cells, B-cell-depleted T cells, or PBMCs provided the cDNA or gDNA that served as material.

The germline V gene encodes CDR1 SGHRS and CDR2 YFSETQ. The CDR3 loop spans 15 amino acids. Trimming removed 4 bases from V and 1 base from J; junction bases left unmatched: 7. Data came from immunoSEQ multiplex PCR; TCRdb stores just in-frame clones and leaves some out. The sample shows about 160,000 clones, roughly 84% of them seen only once. The sequenced sample consisted of peripheral blood. V is TRBV5-1 and J is TRBJ1-2; 7 bases map to TRBD1. The sequence derives from a woman of 80 years or more with active or convalescent COVID-19. The CDR3 DNA sequence: TGCGCCAGCAGCCCTGGGACAGCCAGTAACTATGGCTACACCTTC. It is translated as CASSPGTASNYGYTF.